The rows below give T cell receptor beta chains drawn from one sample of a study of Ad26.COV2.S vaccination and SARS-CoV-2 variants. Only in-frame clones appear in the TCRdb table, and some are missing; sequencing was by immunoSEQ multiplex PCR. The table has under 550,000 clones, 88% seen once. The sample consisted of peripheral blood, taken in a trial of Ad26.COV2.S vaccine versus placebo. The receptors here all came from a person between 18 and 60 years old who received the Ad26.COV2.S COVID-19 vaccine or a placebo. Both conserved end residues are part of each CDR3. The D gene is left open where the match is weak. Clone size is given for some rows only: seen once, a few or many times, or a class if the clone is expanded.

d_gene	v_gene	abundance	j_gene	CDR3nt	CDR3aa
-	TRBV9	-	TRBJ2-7	TGTGCCAGCAGCGTAGCTGGAGGGACCTACGAGCAGTACTTC	CASSVAGGTYEQYF
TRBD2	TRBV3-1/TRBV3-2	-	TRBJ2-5	TGTGCCAGCAGCCAAGATCGACTAGCGGGAGGCAGAGAGACCCAGTACTTC	CASSQDRLAGGRETQYF
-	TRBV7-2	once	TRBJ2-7	TGTGCCAGCAGCTTAGAACGCGGAGCCCACTCCTACGAGCAGTACTTC	CASSLERGAHSYEQYF
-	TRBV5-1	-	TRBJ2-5	TGCGCCAGCAGCTTGATCTACCAAGAGACCCAGTACTTC	CASSLIYQETQYF
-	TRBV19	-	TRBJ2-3	TGTGCCAGTAGTATGCGCGTAGGGGATACGCAGTATTTT	CASSMRVGDTQYF
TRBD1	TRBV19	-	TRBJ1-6	TGTGCCAGTAGTCTCGGGACAGGGCATTCACCCCTCCACTTT	CASSLGTGHSPLHF
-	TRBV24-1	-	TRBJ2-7	TGTGCCACCACTCCCGACCGGGCAGGGAAGAACTACGAGCAGTACTTC	CATTPDRAGKNYEQYF
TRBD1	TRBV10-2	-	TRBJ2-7	TGCGCCAGCAGACCCAGGGACAGGGTTTTCCACGAGCAGTACTTC	CASRPRDRVFHEQYF
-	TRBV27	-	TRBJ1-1	TGTGCCAGCAGTATCACAGGGTTGAACACTGAAGCTTTCTTT	CASSITGLNTEAFF
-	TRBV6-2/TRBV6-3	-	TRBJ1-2	TGTGCCAGCAGCCCCCGGGTCGCTAGTGGCTACACCTTC	CASSPRVASGYTF
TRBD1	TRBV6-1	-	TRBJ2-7	TGTGCCAGCAGTGAATTTGGACAGGGGCGGAACGAGCAGTACTTC	CASSEFGQGRNEQYF
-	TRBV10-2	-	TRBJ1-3	TGCGCCAGCAGTTCAGGGAACTCTGGAAACACCATATATTTT	CASSSGNSGNTIYF
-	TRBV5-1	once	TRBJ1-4	TGCGCCAGCAGCTATTCGAGGGCCGCAACTAATGAAAAACTGTTTTTT	CASSYSRAATNEKLFF
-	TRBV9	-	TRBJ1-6	TGTGCCAGCAGCCCCAGTTCAGGGAGCTCCTATAATTCACCCCTCCACTTT	CASSPSSGSSYNSPLHF
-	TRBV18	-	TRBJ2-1	TGTGCCAGCTCACCTGGACAGACCCCCCTCAATGAGCAGTTCTTC	CASSPGQTPLNEQFF
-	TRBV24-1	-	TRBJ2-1	TGTGCCACCAGTGATTTGCAGGCACAGGGTGTACACAATGAGCAGTTCTTC	CATSDLQAQGVHNEQFF
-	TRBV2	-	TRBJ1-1	TGTGCCAAAGAAGGGGCGGCCGGCACTGAAGCTTTCTTT	CAKEGAAGTEAFF
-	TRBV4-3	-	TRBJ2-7	TGCGCCAGCAGCCAAGATTTAGGGGAGGCGTCCTACGAGCAGTACTTC	CASSQDLGEASYEQYF
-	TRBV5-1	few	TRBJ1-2	TGCGCCAGCAGCCCCAATGGGGGAAGCTATGGCTACACCTTC	CASSPNGGSYGYTF
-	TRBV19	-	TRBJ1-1	TGTGCCAGTAGTACAACAGGGAACACTGAAGCTTTCTTT	CASSTTGNTEAFF
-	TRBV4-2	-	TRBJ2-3	TGTGCCAGCAGCCAACTTCGCGCAATTGCCCCAGATACGCAGTATTTT	CASSQLRAIAPDTQYF
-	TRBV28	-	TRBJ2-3	TGTGCCAGCAGTTCCCCCGCGGCAGGTAGCACAGATACGCAGTATTTT	CASSSPAAGSTDTQYF
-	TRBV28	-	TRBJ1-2	TGTGCCAGCAGTTTAATGGGTCCCCCCGGCGGCTACACCTTC	CASSLMGPPGGYTF
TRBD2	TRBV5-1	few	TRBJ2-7	TGCGCCAGCAGCTTGGCCGGGGGGACTAGTGTCTCCGAGCAGTACTTC	CASSLAGGTSVSEQYF
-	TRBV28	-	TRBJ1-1	TGTGCCAGCAGTTTTTCAGGGGCGTTAGGCACTGAAGCTTTCTTT	CASSFSGALGTEAFF
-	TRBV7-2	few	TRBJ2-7	TGTGCCAGCAGCGAACTAAGGGGGGCCGGGAGTGAGCAGTACTTC	CASSELRGAGSEQYF
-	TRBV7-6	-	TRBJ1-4	TGTGCCAGCAGCTCGCGAGCAACTAATGAAAAACTGTTTTTT	CASSSRATNEKLFF
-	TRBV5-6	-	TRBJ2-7	TGTGCCAGCAGCGGGCCGGATGGGTGGGGTGGTTACGAGCAGTACTTC	CASSGPDGWGGYEQYF
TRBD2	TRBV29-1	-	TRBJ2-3	TGCAGCGCCCGCTGGTACGGCGGGGGGTTCGCAGATACGCAGTATTTT	CSARWYGGGFADTQYF
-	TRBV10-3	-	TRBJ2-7	TGTGCCATCAGGAACAGGGGTCGGGGGCCCGCCGGATACGAGCAGTACTTC	CAIRNRGRGPAGYEQYF
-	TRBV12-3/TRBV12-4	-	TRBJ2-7	TGTGCCAGCAGAGAAGGACCGGCCGAGCAGTACTTC	CASREGPAEQYF
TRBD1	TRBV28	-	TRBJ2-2	TGTGCCAGCAGTTTATGGGGACAGGGGCTCCCCGGGGAGCTGTTTTTT	CASSLWGQGLPGELFF
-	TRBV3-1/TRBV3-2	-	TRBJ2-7	TGTGCCAGCAGCTACTCAGGAGGCGGATACGAGCAGTACTTC	CASSYSGGGYEQYF
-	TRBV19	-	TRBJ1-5	TGTGCCAGTAGTATACCCGATTATAGCAATCAGCCCCAGCATTTT	CASSIPDYSNQPQHF
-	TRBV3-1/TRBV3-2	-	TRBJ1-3	TGTGCCAGCAGCAAGATATTGGGCGGATCTGGAAACACCATATATTTT	CASSKILGGSGNTIYF
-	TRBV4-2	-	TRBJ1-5	TGTGCCAGCAGCCAAGACAGGCTTCATCAGCCCCAGCATTTT	CASSQDRLHQPQHF
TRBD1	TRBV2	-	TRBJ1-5	TGTGCCAGCAGCCGAGGACAGGTTCCAAATCAGCCCCAGCATTTT	CASSRGQVPNQPQHF
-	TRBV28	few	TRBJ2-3	TGTGCCAGCAGTCGGACACACACAGATACGCAGTATTTT	CASSRTHTDTQYF
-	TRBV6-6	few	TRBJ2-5	TGTGCCATCTGGGACTTGGGAGAGACCCAGTACTTC	CAIWDLGETQYF
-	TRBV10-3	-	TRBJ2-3	TGTGCCATCAGTCCGGGACGATCAGATACGCAGTATTTT	CAISPGRSDTQYF
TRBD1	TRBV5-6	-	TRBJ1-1	TGTGCCAGCAGCTTAACCGGGACAGGGGGCACTGAAGCTTTCTTT	CASSLTGTGGTEAFF
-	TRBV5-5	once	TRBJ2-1	TGTGCCAACCCCCCCCTCCCGCGGAACAATGAGCAGTTCTTC	CANPPLPRNNEQFF
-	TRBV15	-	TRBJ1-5	TGTGCCACCAGCAGAGATAGAGGCAATCAGCCCCAGCATTTT	CATSRDRGNQPQHF
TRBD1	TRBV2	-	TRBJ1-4	TGTGCCAGCAGTGAACCGGACAGGGGGCAAACTAATGAAAAACTGTTTTTT	CASSEPDRGQTNEKLFF
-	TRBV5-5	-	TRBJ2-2	TGTGCCAGCAGCCCTCCCGTCACATTAAACACCGGGGAGCTGTTTTTT	CASSPPVTLNTGELFF
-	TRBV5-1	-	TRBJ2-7	TGCGCCAGCAGCTTGGGGAATAGGGACATTGTCTACGAGCAGTACTTC	CASSLGNRDIVYEQYF
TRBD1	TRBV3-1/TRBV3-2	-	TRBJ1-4	TGTGCCAGCAGCCAAGAGAGGACAGGGAGTGAAAAACTGTTTTTT	CASSQERTGSEKLFF
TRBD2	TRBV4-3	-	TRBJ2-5	TGCGCCAGCAGCGTCTTGGCGGGGGGGGTAGTAGAGACCCAGTACTTC	CASSVLAGGVVETQYF
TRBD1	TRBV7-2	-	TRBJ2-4	TGTGCCAGCAGCTTAGGAGGGGGCGTTCAGTACTTC	CASSLGGGVQYF
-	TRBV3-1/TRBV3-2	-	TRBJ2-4	TGTGCCAGCAGCCAAGTTGATTTGCCCCTAGCCAAAAACATTCAGTACTTC	CASSQVDLPLAKNIQYF
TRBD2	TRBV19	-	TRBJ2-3	TGTGCCAGTAGTATCCTAGCGGGGGGAGATACGCAGTATTTT	CASSILAGGDTQYF